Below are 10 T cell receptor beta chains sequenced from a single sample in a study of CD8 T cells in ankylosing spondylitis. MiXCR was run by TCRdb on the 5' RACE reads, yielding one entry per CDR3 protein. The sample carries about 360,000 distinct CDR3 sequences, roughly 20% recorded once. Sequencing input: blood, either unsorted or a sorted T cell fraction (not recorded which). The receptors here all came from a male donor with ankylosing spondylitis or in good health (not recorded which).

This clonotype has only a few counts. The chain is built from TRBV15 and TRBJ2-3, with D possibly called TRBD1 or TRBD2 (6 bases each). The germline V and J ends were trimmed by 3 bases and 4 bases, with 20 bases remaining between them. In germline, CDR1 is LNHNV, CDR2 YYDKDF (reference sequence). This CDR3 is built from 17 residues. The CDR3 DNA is TGTGCCACCAGCAGTTTGAGGGGGGCCACTGGAGCAGATACGCAGTATTTT. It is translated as CATSSLRGATGADTQYF.

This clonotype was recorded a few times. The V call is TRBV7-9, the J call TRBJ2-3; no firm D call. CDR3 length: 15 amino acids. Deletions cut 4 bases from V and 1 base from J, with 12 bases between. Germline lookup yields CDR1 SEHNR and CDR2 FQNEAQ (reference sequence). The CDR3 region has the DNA TGTGCCAGCAGCTGGGGTGACGGGCGCACAGATACGCAGTATTTT. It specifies CASSWGDGRTDTQYF.

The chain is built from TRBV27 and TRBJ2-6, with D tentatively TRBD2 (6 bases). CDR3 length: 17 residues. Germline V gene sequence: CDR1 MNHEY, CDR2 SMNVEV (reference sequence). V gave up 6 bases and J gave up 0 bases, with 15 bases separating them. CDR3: CASRAGMFTSGANVLTF. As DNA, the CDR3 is TGTGCCAGCAGGGCGGGGATGTTCACCTCTGGGGCCAACGTCCTGACTTTC.

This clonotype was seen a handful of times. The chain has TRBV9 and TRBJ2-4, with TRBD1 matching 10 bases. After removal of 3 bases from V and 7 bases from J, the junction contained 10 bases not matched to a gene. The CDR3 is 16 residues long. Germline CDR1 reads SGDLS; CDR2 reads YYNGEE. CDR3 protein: CASSASRGTGVNIQYF. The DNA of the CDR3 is TGTGCCAGCAGCGCCTCCCGGGGGACAGGGGTGAACATTCAGTACTTC.

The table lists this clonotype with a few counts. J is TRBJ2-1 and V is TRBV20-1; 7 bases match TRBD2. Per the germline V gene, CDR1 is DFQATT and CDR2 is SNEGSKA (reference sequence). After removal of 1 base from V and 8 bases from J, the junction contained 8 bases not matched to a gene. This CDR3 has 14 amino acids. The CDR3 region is CSARGRGGRHEQFF. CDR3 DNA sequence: TGCAGTGCTAGAGGGAGGGGAGGGAGGCATGAGCAGTTCTTC.

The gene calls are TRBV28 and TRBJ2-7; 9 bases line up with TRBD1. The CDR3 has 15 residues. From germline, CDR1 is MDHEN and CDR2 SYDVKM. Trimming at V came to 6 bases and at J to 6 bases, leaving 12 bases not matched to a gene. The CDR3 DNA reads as TGTGCCAGCAGCCTCCTAGTACAGGGGGCTTCCGAGCAGTACTTC. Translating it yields CASSLLVQGASEQYF.

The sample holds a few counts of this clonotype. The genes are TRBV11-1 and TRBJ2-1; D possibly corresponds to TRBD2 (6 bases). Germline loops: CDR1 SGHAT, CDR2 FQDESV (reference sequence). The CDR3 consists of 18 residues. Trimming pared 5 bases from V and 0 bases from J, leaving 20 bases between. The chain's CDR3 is CASSPWGEAASSYNEQFF. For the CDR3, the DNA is TGTGCCAGCAGCCCCTGGGGGGAAGCGGCCAGCTCCTACAATGAGCAGTTCTTC.

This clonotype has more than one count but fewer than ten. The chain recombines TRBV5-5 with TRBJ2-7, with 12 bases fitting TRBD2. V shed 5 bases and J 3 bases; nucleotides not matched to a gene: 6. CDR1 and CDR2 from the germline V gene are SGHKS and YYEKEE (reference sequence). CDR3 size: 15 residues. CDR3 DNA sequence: TGTGCCAGCAGAACCCTAGCGGGGGGGCACTACGAGCAGTACTTC. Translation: CASRTLAGGHYEQYF. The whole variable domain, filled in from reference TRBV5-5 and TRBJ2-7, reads DAGVTQSPTHLIKTRGQQVTLRCSPISGHKSVSWYQQVLGQGPQFIFQYYEKEERGRGNFPDRFSARQFPNYSSELNVNALLLGDSALYLCASRTLAGGHYEQYFGPGTRLTVT.

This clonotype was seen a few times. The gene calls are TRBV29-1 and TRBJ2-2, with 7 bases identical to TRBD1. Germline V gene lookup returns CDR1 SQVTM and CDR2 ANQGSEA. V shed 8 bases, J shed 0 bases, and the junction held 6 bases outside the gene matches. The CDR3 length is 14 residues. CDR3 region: CSYSGTANTGELFF. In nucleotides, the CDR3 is TGCAGCTACTCCGGGACAGCGAACACCGGGGAGCTGTTTTTT.

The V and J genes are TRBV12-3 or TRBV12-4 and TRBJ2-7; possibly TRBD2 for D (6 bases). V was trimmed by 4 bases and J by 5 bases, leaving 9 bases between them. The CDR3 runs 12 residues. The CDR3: CASSWGRHEQYF. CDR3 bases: TGTGCCAGCAGTTGGGGGAGGCACGAGCAGTACTTC.